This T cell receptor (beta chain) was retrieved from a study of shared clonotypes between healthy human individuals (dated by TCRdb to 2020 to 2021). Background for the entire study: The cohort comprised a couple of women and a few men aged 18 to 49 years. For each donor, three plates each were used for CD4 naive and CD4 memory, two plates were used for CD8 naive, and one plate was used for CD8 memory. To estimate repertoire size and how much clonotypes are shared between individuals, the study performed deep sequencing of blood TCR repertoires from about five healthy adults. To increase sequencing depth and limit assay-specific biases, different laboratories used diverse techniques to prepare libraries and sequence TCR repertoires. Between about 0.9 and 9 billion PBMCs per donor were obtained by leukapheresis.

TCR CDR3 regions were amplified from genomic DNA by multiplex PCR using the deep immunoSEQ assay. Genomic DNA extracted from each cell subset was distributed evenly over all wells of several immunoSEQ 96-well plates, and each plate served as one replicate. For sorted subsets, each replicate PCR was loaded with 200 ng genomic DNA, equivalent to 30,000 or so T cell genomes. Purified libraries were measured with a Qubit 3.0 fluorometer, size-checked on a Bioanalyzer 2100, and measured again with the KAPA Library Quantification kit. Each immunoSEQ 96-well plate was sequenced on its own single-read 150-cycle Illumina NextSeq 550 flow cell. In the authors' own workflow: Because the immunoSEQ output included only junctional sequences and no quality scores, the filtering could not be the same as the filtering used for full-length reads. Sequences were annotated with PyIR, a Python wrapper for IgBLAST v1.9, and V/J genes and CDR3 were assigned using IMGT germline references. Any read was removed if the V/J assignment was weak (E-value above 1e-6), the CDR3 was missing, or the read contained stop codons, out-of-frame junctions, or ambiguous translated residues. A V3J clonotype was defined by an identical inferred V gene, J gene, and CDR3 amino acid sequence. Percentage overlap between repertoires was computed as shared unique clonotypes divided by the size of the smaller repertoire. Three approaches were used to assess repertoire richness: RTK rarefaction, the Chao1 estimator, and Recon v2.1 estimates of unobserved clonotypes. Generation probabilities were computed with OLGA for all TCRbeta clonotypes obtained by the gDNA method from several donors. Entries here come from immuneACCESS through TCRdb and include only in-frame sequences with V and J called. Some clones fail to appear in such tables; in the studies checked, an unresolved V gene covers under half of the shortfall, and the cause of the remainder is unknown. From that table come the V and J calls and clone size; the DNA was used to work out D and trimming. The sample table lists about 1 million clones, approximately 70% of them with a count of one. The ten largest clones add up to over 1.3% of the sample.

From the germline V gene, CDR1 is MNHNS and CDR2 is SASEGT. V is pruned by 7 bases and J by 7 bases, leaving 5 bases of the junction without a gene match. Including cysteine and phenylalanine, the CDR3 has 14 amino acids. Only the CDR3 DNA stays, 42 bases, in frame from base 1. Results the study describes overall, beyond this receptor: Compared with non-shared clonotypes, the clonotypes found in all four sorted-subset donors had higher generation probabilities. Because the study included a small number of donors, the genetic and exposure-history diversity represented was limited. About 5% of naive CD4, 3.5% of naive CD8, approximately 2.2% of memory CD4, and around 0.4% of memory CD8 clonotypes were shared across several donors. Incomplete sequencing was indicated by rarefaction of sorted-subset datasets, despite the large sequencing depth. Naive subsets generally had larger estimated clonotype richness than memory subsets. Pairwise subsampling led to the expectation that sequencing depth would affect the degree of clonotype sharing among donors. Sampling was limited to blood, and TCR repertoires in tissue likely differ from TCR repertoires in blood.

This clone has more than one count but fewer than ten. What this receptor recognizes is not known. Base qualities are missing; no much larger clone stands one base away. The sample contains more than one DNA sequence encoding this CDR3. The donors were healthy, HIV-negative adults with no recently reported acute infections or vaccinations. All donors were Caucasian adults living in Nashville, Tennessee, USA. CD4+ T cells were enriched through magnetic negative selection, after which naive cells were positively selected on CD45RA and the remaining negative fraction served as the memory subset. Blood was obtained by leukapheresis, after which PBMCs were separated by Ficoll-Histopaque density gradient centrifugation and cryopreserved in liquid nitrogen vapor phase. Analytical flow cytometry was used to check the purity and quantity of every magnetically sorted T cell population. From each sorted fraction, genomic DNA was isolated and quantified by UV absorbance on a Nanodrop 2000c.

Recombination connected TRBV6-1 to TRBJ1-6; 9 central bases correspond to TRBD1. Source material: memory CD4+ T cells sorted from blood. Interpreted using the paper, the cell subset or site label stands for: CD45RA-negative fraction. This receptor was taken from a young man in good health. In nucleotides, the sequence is TGTGCCAGCACGGGACAGGGCCGGAATTCACCCCTCCACTTT. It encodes CASTGQGRNSPLHF.